These 22 T cell receptor beta chains share one sample of origin, sequenced in a study of regulatory T cells in long-lasting Graves disease. Sample time point: persistent/refractory GD, antithyroid drugs over 5 years with positive TRAb. Making the TCR library involved RNA that had been extracted from PBMCs. HTBI primers from iRepertoire and Arm-PCR of CDR3 regions yielded the TCR beta libraries. TCRdb passed the multiplex PCR reads through MiXCR, listing each CDR3 protein once. The table has more than 300,000 distinct CDR3 sequences, about 23% seen once. Specimen: peripheral blood mononuclear cells (PBMCs), collected when the disease was refractory, from a patient treated with antithyroid drugs. The receptors derive from a woman aged 40 to 50 with Graves disease.

This clonotype showed up many times. The CDR3 reads CASRRQKGNQPQHF. The CDR3 DNA follows: TGTGCCAGCAGGAGACAGAAGGGCAATCAGCCCCAGCATTTT. J is TRBJ1-5 and V is TRBV6-1, with D tentatively TRBD1 (5 bases). Germline loops: CDR1 MNHNS, CDR2 SASEGT. The CDR3 extends over 14 amino acids. Trimming shortened V by 6 bases and J by 2 bases, and 11 bases separated the two germline ends.

This clonotype has a count of ten or more. V usage is TRBV28 and J usage is TRBJ1-3; the D is unclear. The CDR3 extends over 14 amino acids. CDR1 and CDR2 from the germline V gene are MDHEN and SYDVKM. Trimming took 9 bases from V and 0 from J, leaving 12 bases between them. The CDR3 DNA is TGTGCCAGTCTCCGCCCGGGCTCTGGAAACACCATATATTTT. Translating it yields CASLRPGSGNTIYF.

The V gene is TRBV28, the J gene TRBJ1-3; D ambiguous. The CDR3 has 14 amino acids. V dropped 5 bases and J dropped 0 bases, with 8 bases sitting between them. The germline V gene encodes CDR1 MDHEN and CDR2 SYDVKM. CDR3 protein: CASSGYGSGNTIYF. The CDR3 coding sequence is TGTGCCAGCAGTGGCTACGGCTCTGGAAACACCATATATTTT.

CDR3: CASSLRTGFNQPQHF. The CDR3 DNA reads TGTGCCAGCAGTCTCCGGACAGGGTTCAATCAGCCCCAGCATTTT. J is TRBJ1-5 and V is TRBV28, with 8 nucleotides matching TRBD1. V shed 5 bases and J 3 bases; nucleotides not matched to a gene: 6. This CDR3 is built from 15 residues. Germline CDR1 and CDR2: MDHEN and SYDVKM. Supplemented by reference TRBV28 and TRBJ1-5, the full variable domain reads DVKVTQSSRYLVKRTGEKVFLECVQDMDHENMFWYRQDPGLGLRLIYFSYDVKMKEKGDIPEGYSVSREKKERFSLILESASTNQTSMYLCASSLRTGFNQPQHFGDGTRLSIL.

Here the CDR3 reads CATSKSTLAGVDEQFF. The CDR3 DNA sequence: TGTGCCACCAGCAAATCGACGCTAGCGGGAGTTGATGAGCAGTTCTTC. The chain combines TRBV15 with TRBJ2-1; TRBD2 matches at 10 bases. V dropped 4 bases and J dropped 8; count of bases not matched to a gene: 11. The CDR3 runs 16 residues. Looked up from germline, CDR1 is LNHNV and CDR2 is YYDKDF (reference sequence).

This clonotype occurred many times. The chain joins TRBV12-3 or TRBV12-4 to TRBJ1-1, with D uncertain. V gave up 5 bases and J gave up 1 base, with 8 bases separating them. CDR3 length: 13 residues. The CDR3 bases are TGTGCCAGCAGTCAGAACGGGAACACTGAAGCTTTCTTT. Residues: CASSQNGNTEAFF.

This clonotype was seen more than once but under ten times. Written as DNA, the CDR3 is TGTGCCAGCAGTCCCAGGGTCAGGAACACTGAAGCTTTCTTT. It encodes CASSPRVRNTEAFF. The gene calls are TRBV27 and TRBJ1-1, with a possible D match to TRBD1 (5 bases). Trimming removed 5 bases from V and 1 base from J, with 11 bases in between. The CDR3 has 14 amino acids. Germline assignment: CDR1 MNHEY and CDR2 SMNVEV (reference sequence).

The chain has TRBV18 and TRBJ2-7; D not resolved. The V and J ends lost 3 bases and 0 bases respectively, with 9 bases between them. The CDR3 is 14 amino acids. Germline CDR1 and CDR2: KGHSH and LQKENI. This chain's CDR3 is CASSPPRNSYEQYF. The CDR3 DNA follows: TGTGCCAGCTCACCCCCTCGGAACTCCTACGAGCAGTACTTC.

The chain uses TRBV6-2 or TRBV6-3 and TRBJ2-4, with D uncertain. Trimming took 8 bases from V and 2 from J, leaving 10 bases between them. The CDR3 length is 13 residues. In germline, CDR1 is MNHEY, CDR2 SVGEGT. This CDR3 is CASSEAPKNIQYF. Here the CDR3 DNA reads TGTGCCAGCTCCGAGGCCCCCAAAAACATTCAGTACTTC.

Here the CDR3 DNA reads TGCAGTGCTATACTTCCCGACACGGACTACAATCAGCCCCAGCATTTT. This translates into CSAILPDTDYNQPQHF. The chain couples TRBV20-1 to TRBJ1-5, with unresolved D. In germline, CDR1 is DFQATT, CDR2 SNEGSKA (reference sequence). V shed 4 bases and J shed 3 bases, with 19 bases lying between them. CDR3 size: 16 residues.

The sample holds a few counts of this clonotype. The rearrangement links TRBV11-2 to TRBJ2-3, with TRBD2 identical over 7 bases. Germline-derived CDR1 and CDR2 are SGHAT and FQNNGV. The CDR3 runs to 15 residues. V lost 3 bases to trimming and J lost 3 bases; unmatched junction nucleotides: 6. Here the CDR3 reads CASSFSSGITDTQYF. The CDR3 nucleotides are TGTGCCAGCAGCTTTTCCAGCGGGATAACAGATACGCAGTATTTT.

This clonotype appeared a single time. This chain links TRBV24-1 with TRBJ2-6; D uncertain. The germline V and J ends were trimmed by 2 bases and 2 bases, with 9 bases remaining between them. This CDR3 comprises 16 residues. Germline values: CDR1 KGHDR, CDR2 SFDVKD. The CDR3 coding sequence is TGTGCCACCAGTGATTCAAGCGTGGCTGGGGCCAACGTCCTGACTTTC. Translating gives CATSDSSVAGANVLTF.

CDR3 bases: TGTGCCAGCAGGGGAGAAGAGCATGAAAACACCATATATTTT. This encodes CASRGEEHENTIYF. The rearrangement uses TRBV28 and TRBJ1-3; D gene ambiguous. Looked up from germline, CDR1 is MDHEN and CDR2 is SYDVKM. The V gene lost 6 bases and the J gene lost 6 bases, with 15 bases spanning the gap. The CDR3 loop spans 14 amino acids.

The rearrangement uses TRBV4-1 and TRBJ2-6, with a weak D call TRBD2 (6 bases). Germline loops: CDR1 MGHRA, CDR2 YSYEKL. The CDR3 runs 16 residues. V was trimmed by 0 bases and J by 1 base, leaving 7 bases between them. The CDR3 DNA is TGCGCCAGCAGCCAAGATCGGGGGTCTGGGGCCAACGTCCTGACTTTC. This translates into CASSQDRGSGANVLTF.

This clonotype has more than one count but fewer than ten. This sequence joins TRBV20-1 and TRBJ2-2; D remains ambiguous. The CDR3 length is 13 residues. The ends were cut back, 6 bases at V and 6 bases at J, with 14 bases in the middle. The germline gives CDR1 DFQATT, CDR2 SNEGSKA (reference sequence). CDR3: CSAAQLGSGELFF. The DNA of the CDR3 is TGCAGTGCCGCTCAACTTGGGTCCGGGGAGCTGTTTTTT.

Of note for this clonotype: With only one base between it and a far larger clone, this is likely a read error. The V and J genes are TRBV28 and TRBJ2-7; the D gene could be TRBD1 or TRBD2 (5 bases each). The CDR3 covers 15 residues. Germline CDR1 is MDHEN and CDR2 is SYDVKM. The CDR3 DNA is TGTGCCAGCAGCCCCCCCAGGGACCGCCAAGAGACCCAGCACTTC. It encodes CASSPPRDRQETQHF.

The genes are TRBV6-1 and TRBJ1-2; D gene uncertain. V was shortened by 2 bases and J by 5 bases, with 15 bases between the two germline ends. The CDR3 extends over 15 amino acids. Germline V gene data show CDR1 as MNHNS and CDR2 as SASEGT. The CDR3: CASSESVGVRYGYTF. The CDR3 DNA sequence: TGTGCCAGCAGTGAAAGTGTCGGGGTTCGGTATGGCTACACCTTC.

V is TRBV9 and J is TRBJ2-7; D might be TRBD2 (6 bases). CDR1 and CDR2 from the germline V gene are SGDLS and YYNGEE. The CDR3 consists of 14 residues. V was trimmed by 3 bases and J by 5 bases, leaving 15 bases between them. The DNA for the CDR3 is TGTGCCAGCAGCGCCTCGGGAGTACGGAACGAGCAGTACTTC. This encodes CASSASGVRNEQYF.

This chain links TRBV25-1 with TRBJ1-1; D remains unclear. CDR1 and CDR2 from the germline V gene are MGHDK and SYGVNS. This CDR3 is built from 16 residues. With 7 bases removed from V and 0 bases from J, the gap between germline ends came to 18 bases. The CDR3, as DNA: TGTGCCAGCACCCCGTGGAGTTCCGGTTTGAACACTGAAGCTTTCTTT. This encodes CASTPWSSGLNTEAFF.

In this sample, this clonotype turned up many times. This chain uses TRBV6-1 with TRBJ2-6; D is undetermined. The CDR3 runs 16 residues. The ends were cut back, 6 bases at V and 4 bases at J, with 16 bases in the middle. Germline CDR1 reads MNHNS; CDR2 reads SASEGT. The CDR3 nucleotides are TGTGCCAGCAGCGCCGTAGTTCTTCAGGGGGCCAACGTCCTGACTTTC. Amino acid sequence: CASSAVVLQGANVLTF.

At least ten counts were recorded for this clonotype. The rearrangement joins TRBV6-9 to TRBJ2-7; D is unclear. The CDR3 consists of 13 residues. Germline V gene lookup returns CDR1 MNHGY and CDR2 SVAAGI. V dropped 3 bases and J dropped 4 bases, with 10 bases sitting between them. The CDR3 nucleotides are TGTGCCAGCAGTTACAAGGGAAATTACGAGCAGTACTTC. This sequence encodes CASSYKGNYEQYF.

V is TRBV28 and J is TRBJ2-2, with D possibly matching TRBD2 (6 bases). This CDR3 comprises 18 residues. The V end lost 7 bases, the J end lost 2 bases, and 23 bases lay between the germline ends. The germline V gene encodes CDR1 MDHEN and CDR2 SYDVKM. The CDR3 bases are TGTGCCAGCATCCCATCAAGGGCGATTAGCGGTAACACCGGGGAGCTGTTTTTT. It yields the protein CASIPSRAISGNTGELFF.